This T cell receptor (beta chain) derives from a study of Ad26.COV2.S vaccination and SARS-CoV-2 variants. The CDR3 sequence is 13 residues long. Germline V gene sequence: CDR1 LNHNV, CDR2 YYDKDF (reference sequence). The V and J ends lost 9 bases and 8 bases respectively, with 17 bases between them. Treatment here: 15 to 20 received Ad26.COV2.S at low or high dose, single or two shots; about 5 received placebo; per-sample allocation not given. Day 63 following the first vaccine or placebo injection was when the samples were taken. Repertoires were generated with immunoSEQ multiplex PCR, while TCRdb's copy carries only in-frame clones and drops some. Here the sample spans 440,000 or so clones, about nine tenths being singletons.

The sequencing used peripheral blood, collected in a trial of Ad26.COV2.S vaccine versus placebo. The rearrangement joins TRBV15 to TRBJ2-1; weak D call: TRBD2 (5 bases). The sequence was collected from a person aged 18-60 years who received the Ad26.COV2.S COVID-19 vaccine or a placebo. The CDR3 bases are TGTGCCACTATCGGGGTCGCTGGTGATGAGCAGTTCTTC. This encodes CATIGVAGDEQFF.